These 15 T cell receptor beta chains were sequenced from one sample in a study of T cell responses to AZD1222 COVID-19 vaccine. TCRdb keeps only in-frame clones here, not all; method: immunoSEQ multiplex PCR. The table shows 180,000 or so clones, with roughly nine tenths occurring only once. The input for sequencing was peripheral blood, taken 28 days after the second AZD1222 dose. The source is an adult who received the AZD1222 COVID-19 vaccine.

This clone has more than one count but fewer than ten. This chain links TRBV27 with TRBJ1-6, with a possible D match to TRBD1 (5 bases). The germline V gene has CDR1 MNHEY and CDR2 SMNVEV (reference sequence). V dropped 2 bases and J dropped 9 bases, with 11 bases sitting between them. The CDR3 is 14 amino acids. This CDR3 is CASSLRQPPSPLHF. DNA for the CDR3: TGTGCCAGCAGTTTACGACAGCCCCCTTCACCCCTCCACTTT.

Comments on this clone: Other DNA sequences in the same sample also yield this CDR3. The V and J genes are TRBV7-2 and TRBJ2-5; a weak D match, TRBD1 (6 bases). Trimming removed 2 bases from V and 5 bases from J, with 9 bases in between. The germline gives CDR1 SGHTA, CDR2 FQGNSA. CDR3 length: 13 residues. This CDR3 is CASSLSRGETQYF. Here the CDR3 DNA reads TGTGCCAGCAGCTTATCAAGGGGGGAGACCCAGTACTTC.

V and J are TRBV4-1 and TRBJ2-7; D not resolved. The CDR3 is made up of 14 amino acids. The V end was cut by 0 bases, the J end by 6 bases, with 12 bases between. Germline V gene sequence: CDR1 MGHRA, CDR2 YSYEKL. CDR3 protein: CASSQEGTGLEQYF. DNA of the CDR3: TGCGCCAGCAGCCAAGAGGGCACCGGGCTCGAGCAGTACTTC.

V and J are TRBV6-5 and TRBJ2-1; D possibly matches TRBD1 or TRBD2 (5 bases each). Trimming shortened V by 6 bases and J by 9 bases, and 15 bases separated the two germline ends. The CDR3 totals 13 residues. Germline CDR1 is MNHEY and CDR2 is SVGAGI. The CDR3 region is CASRGPSMGEQFF. The CDR3 DNA sequence: TGTGCCAGCAGGGGACCTTCAATGGGTGAGCAGTTCTTC.

The rearrangement links TRBV4-3 to TRBJ2-7, with D perhaps matching TRBD1 or TRBD2 (5 bases each). V lost 3 bases, J lost 5 bases, and 11 bases lay in between. Germline values: CDR1 LGHNA, CDR2 YSLEER. The CDR3 is 13 amino acids. CDR3 sequence: CASSQFLGDEQYF. CDR3 DNA sequence: TGCGCCAGCAGCCAGTTTTTGGGGGACGAGCAGTACTTC.

The genes are TRBV24-1 and TRBJ2-1; possibly TRBD1 or TRBD2 for D (5 bases each). V gave up 1 base and J gave up 10 bases, with 10 bases separating them. The length of the CDR3 is 13 residues. Germline V gene lookup returns CDR1 KGHDR and CDR2 SFDVKD. As DNA, the CDR3 is TGTGCCACCAGTGATTTTGTAGGGGACGAGCAGTTCTTC. It specifies CATSDFVGDEQFF.

The rearrangement uses TRBV5-1 and TRBJ1-2; 8 bases match TRBD1. Per the germline V gene, CDR1 is SGHRS and CDR2 is YFSETQ. The CDR3 sequence is 15 residues long. V was clipped by 2 bases and J by 6 bases; unmatched bases: 9. DNA for the CDR3: TGCGCCAGCAGCTTACAGGGGGATTATCCCCATGGCTACACCTTC. Translation: CASSLQGDYPHGYTF. Full variable domain (remainder filled in from reference TRBV5-1 and TRBJ1-2): KAGVTQTPRYLIKTRGQQVTLSCSPISGHRSVSWYQQTPGQGLQFLFEYFSETQRNKGNFPGRFSGRQFSNSRSEMNVSTLELGDSALYLCASSLQGDYPHGYTFGSGTRLTVV.

The rearrangement uses TRBV19 and TRBJ2-1; TRBD2 agrees at 9 bases. V shed 6 bases and J 5 bases; nucleotides not matched to a gene: 5. The CDR3 is 14 residues long. Germline CDR1 is LNHDA and CDR2 is SQIVND (reference sequence). The CDR3 sequence is CASRTSGLNNEQFF. CDR3 bases: TGTGCCAGTAGAACTAGCGGGCTGAACAATGAGCAGTTCTTC.

V usage is TRBV29-1 and J usage is TRBJ1-2, with 9 bases fitting TRBD1. The CDR3 contains 11 residues. Losses at the gene ends were 6 bases for V and 9 bases for J; bases not matched to a gene: 5. Germline V CDR1 and CDR2: SQVTM, ANQGSEA. The CDR3 bases are TGCAGCGTACGGACAGGGGAGAGCTACACCTTC. Translating gives CSVRTGESYTF.

This clone appeared once. The chain uses TRBV6-2 or TRBV6-3 and TRBJ2-3, with 8 bases lining up with TRBD2. In germline, CDR1 is MNHEY, CDR2 SVGEGT. The CDR3 extends over 19 amino acids. V shed 0 bases and J 2 bases; nucleotides not matched to a gene: 13. CDR3 nucleotides: TGTGCCAGCAGTTACTCGTTTCGTCCTGGACTAGCCCCCACAGATACGCAGTATTTT. Translated: CASSYSFRPGLAPTDTQYF.

This clone was picked up one time. The V and J genes are TRBV13 and TRBJ2-1; TRBD1 aligns across 8 bases. Trimming took 5 bases from V and 7 from J; bases not matched to a gene: 10. This CDR3 region has 15 residues. Germline V CDR1 and CDR2: PRHDT, FYEKMQ (reference sequence). The CDR3 coding sequence is TGTGCCAGCAGCGCAGCCCAGGGGGCAAGGAATGAGCAGTTCTTC. It yields the protein CASSAAQGARNEQFF.

The chain uses TRBV12-3 or TRBV12-4 and TRBJ1-2, with a possible D match to TRBD1 (5 bases). Between the trimmed V and J ends, which lost 1 base and 4 bases, there was a span of 7 bases. The CDR3 contains 13 residues. The CDR3 sequence: CASSLDRGYGYTF. CDR3 nucleotide sequence: TGTGCCAGCAGTTTAGATAGGGGCTATGGCTACACCTTC.

The V and J genes are TRBV6-5 and TRBJ1-4; 7 nucleotides align to TRBD1. Germline lookup yields CDR1 MNHEY and CDR2 SVGAGI. The CDR3 has 16 residues. J was trimmed by 5 bases and V by 0 bases; bases with no gene match: 6. The CDR3 DNA reads as TGTGCCAGCAGTTACTCTTCCGGGACAGCAAATGAAAAACTGTTTTTT. Its translation: CASSYSSGTANEKLFF.

This clone has just one count. The chain links TRBV19 to TRBJ1-2; possibly TRBD1 for D (6 bases). Per the germline V gene, CDR1 is LNHDA and CDR2 is SQIVND (reference sequence). V shed 5 bases and J shed 4 bases, with 17 bases lying between them. This CDR3 has 15 residues. The CDR3 loop is CASSPLAGDPYGYTF. Here the CDR3 DNA reads TGTGCCAGTAGTCCCCTCGCAGGGGATCCCTATGGCTACACCTTC.

The chain couples TRBV5-1 to TRBJ2-7; D may be TRBD1 (6 bases). This CDR3 comprises 13 residues. V was trimmed by 0 bases and J by 3 bases, leaving 7 bases between them. In germline, CDR1 is SGHRS, CDR2 YFSETQ. The CDR3 DNA sequence: TGCGCCAGCAGCTTGGGACAGGACTACGAGCAGTACTTC. Its protein is CASSLGQDYEQYF.